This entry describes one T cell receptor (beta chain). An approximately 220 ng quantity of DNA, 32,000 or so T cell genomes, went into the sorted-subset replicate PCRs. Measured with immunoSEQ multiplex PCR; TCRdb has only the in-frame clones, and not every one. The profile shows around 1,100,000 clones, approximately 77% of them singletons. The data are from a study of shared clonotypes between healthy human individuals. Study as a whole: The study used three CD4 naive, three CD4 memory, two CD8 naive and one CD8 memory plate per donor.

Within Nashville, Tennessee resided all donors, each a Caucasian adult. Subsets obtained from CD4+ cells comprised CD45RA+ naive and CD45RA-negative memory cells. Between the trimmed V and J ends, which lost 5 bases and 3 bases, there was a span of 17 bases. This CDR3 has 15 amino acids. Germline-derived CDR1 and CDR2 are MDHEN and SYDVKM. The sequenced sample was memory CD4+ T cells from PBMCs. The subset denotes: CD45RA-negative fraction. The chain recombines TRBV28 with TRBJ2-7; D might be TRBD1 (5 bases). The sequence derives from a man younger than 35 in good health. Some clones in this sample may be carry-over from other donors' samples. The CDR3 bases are TGTGCCAGCAGTCAACCAGGGCGTGTTGGCTACGAGCAGTACTTC. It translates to CASSQPGRVGYEQYF.